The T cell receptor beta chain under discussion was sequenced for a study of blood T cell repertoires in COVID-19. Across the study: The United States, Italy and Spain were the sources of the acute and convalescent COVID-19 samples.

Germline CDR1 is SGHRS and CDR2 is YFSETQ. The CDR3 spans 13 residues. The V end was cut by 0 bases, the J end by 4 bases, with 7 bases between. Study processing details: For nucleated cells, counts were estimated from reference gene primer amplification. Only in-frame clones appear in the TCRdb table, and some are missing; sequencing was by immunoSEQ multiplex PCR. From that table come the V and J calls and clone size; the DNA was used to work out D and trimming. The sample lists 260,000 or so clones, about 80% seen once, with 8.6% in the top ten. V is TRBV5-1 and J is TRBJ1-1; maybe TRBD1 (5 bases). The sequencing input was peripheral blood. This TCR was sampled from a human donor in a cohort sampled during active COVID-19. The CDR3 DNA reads TGCGCCAGCAGCTTGGATGGGGCCACTGAAGCTTTCTTT. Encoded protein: CASSLDGATEAFF.